These T cell receptor beta chains were read from a single sample in a study of graft-versus-host responses after intestinal transplantation. Libraries were prepared by immunoSEQ multiplex PCR; TCRdb keeps only in-frame clonotypes and omits some of them. This sample has some 22,000 clones, with roughly 41% found just once. Specimen: alloreactive CD8+ T cells from a mixed lymphocyte reaction culture, collected before intestinal transplant. All receptors derive from a human patient who received an intestinal transplant. The CDR3 runs from the conserved cysteine through the conserved F or W. A D gene is named only where the DNA matches it firmly. Size is omitted from some rows. Given values are once, few, many or a class for expanded clones.

.,TRBJ2-1,TRBD2,TRBV5-6,CASSFRTSGRKKQFF,TGTGCCAGCAGCTTTCGGACTAGCGGGAGGAAAAAGCAGTTCTTC
.,TRBJ2-1,TRBD2,TRBV28,CASSSSGTSDEQFF,TGTGCCAGCAGTTCCTCCGGGACTAGCGATGAGCAGTTCTTC
.,TRBJ2-5,.,TRBV5-1,CASSPMAGSKTQYF,TGCGCCAGCAGTCCCATGGCGGGGAGCAAGACCCAGTACTTC
few,TRBJ1-5,.,TRBV19,CASRMGVGNQPQHF,TGTGCCAGTAGGATGGGGGTTGGCAATCAGCCCCAGCATTTT
.,TRBJ1-1,.,TRBV10-3,CAAFGMNTEAFF,TGTGCCGCCTTTGGGATGAACACTGAAGCTTTCTTT
.,TRBJ1-2,.,TRBV19,CASSIGPEGAGGYTF,TGTGCCAGTAGTATAGGCCCGGAAGGGGCTGGAGGCTACACCTTC
medium-sized,TRBJ2-7,TRBD1,TRBV28,CASTLGQGEQYF,TGTGCCAGCACCCTGGGACAGGGCGAGCAGTACTTC
.,TRBJ2-1,TRBD2,TRBV18,CASSPVGLAGISYNEQFF,TGTGCCAGCTCACCAGTGGGACTAGCGGGGATCTCCTACAATGAGCAGTTCTTC
few,TRBJ2-7,.,TRBV27,CASSSGPAYEQYF,TGTGCCAGCAGTTCCGGGCCGGCCTACGAGCAGTACTTC
once,TRBJ1-2,TRBD1,TRBV2,CASSGSNGQGDPYGYTF,TGTGCCAGCAGTGGGTCTAATGGACAGGGTGACCCCTATGGCTACACCTTC
few,TRBJ1-1,.,TRBV20-1,CSAQGYTEAFF,TGCAGTGCCCAAGGATACACTGAAGCTTTCTTT